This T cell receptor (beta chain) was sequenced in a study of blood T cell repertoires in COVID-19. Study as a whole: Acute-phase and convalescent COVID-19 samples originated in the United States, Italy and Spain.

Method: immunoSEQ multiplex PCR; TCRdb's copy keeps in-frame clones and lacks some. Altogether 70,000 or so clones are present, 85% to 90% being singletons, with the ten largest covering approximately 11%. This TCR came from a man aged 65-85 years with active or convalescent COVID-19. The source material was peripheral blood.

The CDR3 loop reads CASRETDYSNQPQHF. CDR3 DNA sequence: TGTGCCAGCAGAGAGACAGATTATAGCAATCAGCCCCAGCATTTT. The chain uses TRBV6-5 and TRBJ1-5; D might be TRBD1 (5 bases). Trimming cost V 6 bases and J 0 bases, with 12 bases left between them. CDR3 length: 15 residues. Germline values: CDR1 MNHEY, CDR2 SVGAGI.